This T cell receptor beta chain was captured in a study of T cells in tumors after PD-1 blockade. Whole-study context: During anti-PD-1 treatment, some patients continued daily vismodegib 150 mg.

Using immunoSEQ multiplex PCR, the repertoire was profiled, and TCRdb retains in-frame clones only, with some absent. The sample lists around 60,000 clones, around 77% seen once, with about an eighth in the top ten. Germline CDR1 reads SGHDT; CDR2 reads YYEEEE. Unmatched junction bases numbered 7, after V lost 0 bases and J lost 5 bases. This CDR3 contains 17 residues. Study results and caveats: Peripheral recruitment is suggested, as some novel exhausted tumor clones were in pre-treatment blood.

In regard to this clone: Its antigen is as yet unknown.

Genomic DNA template from tumor biopsies or peripheral blood, about 600 ng to 6,004 ng input. The origin of this receptor is a human donor with basal cell carcinoma. The rearrangement joins TRBV5-6 to TRBJ2-5, with 13 bases aligning to TRBD2. Sequencing was performed on PBMCs, taken before anti-PD-1 treatment. The CDR3 spells CASSLGLAGGRWETQYF. In DNA, the CDR3 is TGTGCCAGCAGCTTGGGACTAGCGGGGGGCCGCTGGGAGACCCAGTACTTC.